Presented here are 14 T cell receptor beta chains from one specimen sequenced in a study of shared clonotypes between healthy human individuals. Produced via immunoSEQ multiplex PCR; TCRdb's table is partial and in-frame only. This table holds roughly 590,000 clones, roughly 95% found once. Terminally differentiated effector memory CD45RA+ cells were excluded by CCR7 positive selection of CD45RO-negative cells. The sample was naive CD8+ T cells sorted from blood. The receptors derive from a woman younger than 45 in good health.

This rearrangement joins TRBV9 to TRBJ1-1; D gene uncertain. The length of the CDR3 is 14 residues. V lost 2 bases to trimming and J lost 0 bases, with 8 bases between them. Germline-derived CDR1 and CDR2 are SGDLS and YYNGEE. The DNA of the CDR3 is TGTGCCAGCAGCGTCGACGGGGTGAACACTGAAGCTTTCTTT. It specifies CASSVDGVNTEAFF.

Comment on this clone: Other DNA sequences of this sample code for an identical CDR3. This chain joins TRBV18 and TRBJ2-7; maybe TRBD2 (5 bases). V was trimmed by 2 bases and J by 3 bases, leaving 8 bases between them. The germline gives CDR1 KGHSH, CDR2 LQKENI. There are 13 residues in the CDR3. The CDR3 region has the DNA TGTGCCAGCTCACCAGGAGGCGGCTACGAGCAGTACTTC. Amino acids: CASSPGGGYEQYF.

Only one count was recorded for this clone. This chain links TRBV25-1 with TRBJ2-3; TRBD2 might be the D (7 bases). The germline CDR1 and CDR2 sequences are MGHDK and SYGVNS. CDR3 size: 14 residues. V lost 11 bases and J lost 4, with 19 bases in between. The CDR3 protein is CAAGASDASDTQYF. The CDR3, as DNA: TGTGCCGCGGGGGCTAGCGATGCGTCAGATACGCAGTATTTT.

The chain has TRBV12-5 and TRBJ1-3; 7 positions agree with TRBD1. CDR1 LGHNT and CDR2 FRNRAP come from the germline V gene. Trimming removed 6 bases from V and 0 bases from J; junction bases left unmatched: 5. CDR3 size: 15 residues. The CDR3 protein is CASGPGTDSGNTIYF. CDR3 nucleotide sequence: TGTGCTAGTGGCCCCGGGACAGACTCTGGAAACACCATATATTTT.

The CDR3 coding sequence is TGTGCCAGCAGTTTATCCCCGACTAGCGGGAACACAGATACGCAGTATTTT. Its translation is CASSLSPTSGNTDTQYF. The V gene is TRBV27, the J gene TRBJ2-3; 11 bases align to TRBD2. This CDR3 is 17 amino acids long. V lost 0 bases and J lost 2; bases outside the gene matches: 4. CDR1 and CDR2 (germline): MNHEY, SMNVEV (reference sequence).

This chain connects TRBV7-2 to TRBJ1-1; tentative D call: TRBD1 (5 bases). The germline V gene encodes CDR1 SGHTA and CDR2 FQGNSA. This CDR3 has 13 amino acids. V gave up 5 bases and J gave up 7 bases, with 14 bases separating them. The CDR3 reads CASSPRDGSEAFF. CDR3 bases: TGTGCCAGCAGCCCCCGGGACGGTAGTGAAGCTTTCTTT.

The chain has TRBV6-5 and TRBJ2-7; 8 nucleotides agree with TRBD2. The CDR3 sequence is 16 residues long. The germline V gene encodes CDR1 MNHEY and CDR2 SVGAGI. V shed 0 bases, J shed 2 bases, and the junction held 6 bases outside the gene matches. In DNA form, the CDR3 reads TGTGCCAGCAGTTACTCGTTTAGCGGGACCCCCTACGAGCAGTACTTC. Encoded protein: CASSYSFSGTPYEQYF.

The chain recombines TRBV5-1 with TRBJ2-1, with D uncertain. This CDR3 contains 15 residues. Per the germline V gene, CDR1 is SGHRS and CDR2 is YFSETQ. The germline V and J ends were trimmed by 0 bases and 5 bases, with 12 bases remaining between them. CDR3 nucleotides: TGCGCCAGCAGCTTGGAGTCCGTAATCGACAATGAGCAGTTCTTC. Its translation: CASSLESVIDNEQFF.

V usage is TRBV27 and J usage is TRBJ2-1, with D unclear. CDR1 and CDR2 from the germline V gene are MNHEY and SMNVEV (reference sequence). There are 15 residues in the CDR3. Trimming stripped 4 bases from V and 4 bases from J, with 14 bases between. The CDR3 coding sequence is TGTGCCAGCAGTTCTCAGGTATTTCAATACAATGAGCAGTTCTTC. Protein product: CASSSQVFQYNEQFF.

This CDR3 is CASSHRDRGPTGELFF. CDR3 sequence (DNA): TGTGCCAGCAGCCACCGGGACAGGGGTCCCACCGGGGAGCTGTTTTTT. The chain joins TRBV9 to TRBJ2-2, with 10 bases lining up with TRBD1. CDR1 is SGDLS, CDR2 YYNGEE, per germline. The CDR3 runs 16 residues. The junction had 7 bases not matched to a gene; V was cut back by 4 bases and J by 4 bases.

The chain uses TRBV5-1 and TRBJ2-7, with D perhaps TRBD2 (5 bases). The CDR3 sequence is 14 residues long. The V gene lost 0 bases and the J gene lost 2 bases, with 9 bases spanning the gap. CDR1 and CDR2 (germline): SGHRS, YFSETQ. The CDR3 loop reads CASSLDRGTYEQYF. The CDR3 bases are TGCGCCAGCAGCTTGGACAGAGGGACCTACGAGCAGTACTTC. Full variable domain (rest looked up from reference TRBV5-1 and TRBJ2-7): KAGVTQTPRYLIKTRGQQVTLSCSPISGHRSVSWYQQTPGQGLQFLFEYFSETQRNKGNFPGRFSGRQFSNSRSEMNVSTLELGDSALYLCASSLDRGTYEQYFGPGTRLTVT.

The chain joins TRBV27 to TRBJ2-6; perhaps TRBD1 as D (5 bases). This CDR3 comprises 16 residues. From germline, CDR1 is MNHEY and CDR2 SMNVEV (reference sequence). V dropped 2 bases and J dropped 0 bases, with 8 bases sitting between them. This CDR3 is CASSLVQASGANVLTF. CDR3 DNA: TGTGCCAGCAGTTTAGTACAGGCCTCTGGGGCCAACGTCCTGACTTTC.

The chain uses TRBV28 and TRBJ2-3, with TRBD2 as a possible D gene (6 bases). This CDR3 has 14 amino acids. Germline lookup yields CDR1 MDHEN and CDR2 SYDVKM. Trimming took off 5 bases at V and 5 bases at J, with 14 bases between the two ends. As DNA, the CDR3 is TGTGCCAGCAGTGCGCCGGGGAGGCAAGATACGCAGTATTTT. This encodes CASSAPGRQDTQYF.

This chain uses TRBV28 with TRBJ2-7, with a weak D call TRBD1 (6 bases). In germline, CDR1 is MDHEN, CDR2 SYDVKM. V lost 5 bases, J lost 3 bases, and 20 bases lay in between. The CDR3 length is 16 residues. The CDR3 DNA is TGTGCCAGCAGTAAACACAGGGAAGGCCCCCTCTACGAGCAGTACTTC. Amino acids: CASSKHREGPLYEQYF.